This T cell receptor (beta chain) was captured in a study of T cell repertoires in cytomegalovirus infection. The overall study: The public TCR beta signatures pointed to both CMV infection and matching HLA type. Regarding the study as a whole: It was HLA-C-restricted CMV-specific TCR beta clonotypes that dominated the response ex vivo.

TCRdb ran MiXCR on the reads and lists one entry per CDR3 protein. The repertoire holds approximately 170,000 distinct CDR3 sequences, with 17% as singletons. This clonotype was observed a handful of times. Antigen unknown. The CDR3 has 12 residues. Trimming took off 7 bases at V and 5 bases at J, with 12 bases between the two ends. CDR1 and CDR2 (germline): SGHTA, FQGNSA. The J gene is TRBJ2-7, the V gene TRBV7-2, with a weak D call TRBD2 (5 bases). Sequenced sample: CD8+ T cells from PBMCs. The receptor comes from a human donor in good health (CMV status not recorded). Some clones in this sample may be carry-over from other donors' samples. CDR3: CASTRSGNEQYF. CDR3 coding DNA: TGTGCCAGCACCCGATCGGGGAACGAGCAGTACTTC.